This TCR beta chain comes out of a study of T cell clonotyping in hematopoietic cell transplantation (dated by TCRdb to the early 2020s). About the full investigation: Pretransplant recipient samples were obtained after cytoreduction. Patient recruitment ran from September 2015 to January 2017, and follow-up continued until September 2020 or death. A total of 130 or so blood samples were collected in the study from roughly 40 consecutive transplant recipients and their related donors.

Only a few counts were recorded for this clone. Its antigen is currently not known. Base quality data are lacking; no much larger clone is found one base away. The investigation overall reported the following: Recipient TCR diversity fell after transplant, with pathologically expanded clonotypes rising progressively from day 30 to day 180. Inverse Simpson Index values from donors and from recipients before transplant predicted broader TCR repertoire diversity after transplant. Overlap with donor repertoires was found for only a small fraction of recipient repertoires, with over 95% found to appear de novo at the given depth. The sample size was limited, and CD4 and CD8 repertoire contributions could not be separated because cells were not sorted.

The CDR3 runs 16 residues from the cysteine to the phenylalanine. The read is trimmed to its CDR3 DNA, 48 bases read in frame from base 1. V loses 2 bases of germline sequence and J loses 0 bases, and the interval between the two ends is 14 bases. CDR1 and CDR2 were assigned from the germline V gene (reference sequence) as GTSNPN and SVGIG. The immunoSEQ assay, a bias-controlled multiplex PCR using V- and J-specific primers, was used to amplify TCR beta CDR3 regions from genomic DNA. A second PCR step added a proprietary barcode and Illumina adapter sequences to the CDR3 amplicons. An Illumina MiSeq instrument was used to sequence the CDR3 libraries. The original pipeline was this. immunoSEQ Analyzer 3.0 was used for export and quality control, with R Bioconductor and Immunarch used for downstream analyses. Repertoire metrics were calculated using only productive rearrangements within the normalized downsampled data set. In the normalized cohort, a clonotype counted as pathologically expanded if the clonotype was larger than 5 templates. Repertoire diversity was measured with the Inverse Simpson Index. To capture all clonotypes, the CMV-specificity analyses were run on the non-normalized data set. The table was pulled from immuneACCESS by TCRdb, which kept in-frame rearrangements only. Such tables lose some clones; where checked, under half of the loss comes from unresolved V genes, and the rest has no known cause. V and J calls and clone size are given by that table; D and trimming were obtained from the DNA. The sample profile shows around 5,000 clones; 32% of them were found once. About a sixth of the sample is in the top ten clones.

Taken with the paper, the label for time point translates to: recipient sample about 28 days before transplant, after cytoreduction. Blood from recipients was drawn roughly 28 days before transplant, then again at days 30, 100 and 180 after transplant. Nuclei Lysis Solution was used to extract genomic DNA from fresh or cryopreserved unfractionated peripheral blood mononuclear cells. Specimen: peripheral blood mononuclear cells, collected before stem cell transplant. The rearrangement combines TRBV30 with TRBJ1-5, with no confidently assigned D gene. The source of this sequence is a man aged 50 to 60 with myelofibrosis. Some clones in this sample may be carry-over from other donors' samples. The DNA reads TGTGCCTGGAGTCCCCCCGATAGAACTAGCAATCAGCCCCAGCATTTT. It specifies CAWSPPDRTSNQPQHF.